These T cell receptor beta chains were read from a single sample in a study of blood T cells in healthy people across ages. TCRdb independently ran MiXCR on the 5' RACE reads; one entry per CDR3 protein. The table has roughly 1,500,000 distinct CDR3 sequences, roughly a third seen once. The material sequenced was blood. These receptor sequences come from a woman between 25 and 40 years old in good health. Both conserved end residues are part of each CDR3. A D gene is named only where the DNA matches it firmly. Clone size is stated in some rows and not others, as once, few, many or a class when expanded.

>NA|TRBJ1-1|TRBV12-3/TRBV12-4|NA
TGTGCCAGCAGTTTTAAAGGACGTTGGTTGGAGAACACTGAAGCTTTCTTT
CASSFKGRWLENTEAFF
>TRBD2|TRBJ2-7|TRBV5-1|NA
TGCGCCAGCAGCTGGACTAGCGTGACCTACGAGCAGTACTTC
CASSWTSVTYEQYF
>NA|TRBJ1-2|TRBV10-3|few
TGTGCCATCAGCCCAGGACATAACTATGGCTACACCTTC
CAISPGHNYGYTF
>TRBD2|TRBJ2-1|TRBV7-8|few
TGTGCCAGCAGCTTAGGAGGGACTACCTCCTACAATGAGCAGTTCTTC
CASSLGGTTSYNEQFF
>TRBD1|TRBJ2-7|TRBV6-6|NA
TGTGCCAGCAGTCACGGGGGACAGGGAGGACTCTACGAGCAGTACTTC
CASSHGGQGGLYEQYF
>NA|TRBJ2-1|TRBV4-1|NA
TGCGCCAGCAGCCAAGTAATGGTTTCCAATGAGCAGTTCTTC
CASSQVMVSNEQFF
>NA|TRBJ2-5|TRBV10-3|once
TGTGCTATCAGACTAGTGGGAGAGGGAGAGACCCAGTACTTC
CAIRLVGEGETQYF
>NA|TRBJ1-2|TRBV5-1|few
TGCGCCAGCAGCATGGTTGGGGAGGATAGGCATGGCTACACCTTC
CASSMVGEDRHGYTF
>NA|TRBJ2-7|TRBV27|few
TGTGCCAGCAGTTTATCAGGGGAGAGACGGGAGACCTACGAGCAGTACTTC
CASSLSGERRETYEQYF
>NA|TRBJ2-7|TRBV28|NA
TGTGCCAGCAGTGCTGGGTATTCCTACGAGCAGTACTTC
CASSAGYSYEQYF
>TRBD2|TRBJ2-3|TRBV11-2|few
TGTGCCAGCAGCCAGACTAGCGGGGGTCCCGGAGATACGCAGTATTTT
CASSQTSGGPGDTQYF
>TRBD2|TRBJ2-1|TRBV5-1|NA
TGCGCCAGCAGCTTCCTAGCGGCCTCCTACAATGAGCAGTTCTTC
CASSFLAASYNEQFF
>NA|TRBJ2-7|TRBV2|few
TGTGCCAGCAGTCTGGACGAACTATACGAGCAGTACTTC
CASSLDELYEQYF
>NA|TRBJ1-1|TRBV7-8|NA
TGTGCCAGCAGCTTAGGGGGCTGGTGGCCTGAAGCTTTCTTT
CASSLGGWWPEAFF
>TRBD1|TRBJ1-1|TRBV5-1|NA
TGCGCCAGCAGCCCAAGGACAGGGGGCCAGACTGAAGCTTTCTTT
CASSPRTGGQTEAFF
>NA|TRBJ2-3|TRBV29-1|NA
TGCAGCGCCCTAACTGGAGTTAGCACAGATACGCAGTATTTT
CSALTGVSTDTQYF
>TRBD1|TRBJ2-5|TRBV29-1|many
TGCAGCGCCCAACCCAGGGGGCGGGAGACCCAGTACTTC
CSAQPRGRETQYF
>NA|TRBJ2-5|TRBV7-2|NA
TGTGCCAGCAGCTTAGGAGGGAGTGGCGGAGAGACCCAGTACTTC
CASSLGGSGGETQYF
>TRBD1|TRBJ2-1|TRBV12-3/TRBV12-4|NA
TGTGCCAGCAGTAAAGGGACAGGGTCCTACAATGAGCAGTTCTTC
CASSKGTGSYNEQFF
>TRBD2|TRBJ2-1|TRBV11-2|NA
TGTGCCAGCAGCTCGAGCGGGGGGGCGTCCAATGAGCAGTTCTTC
CASSSSGGASNEQFF
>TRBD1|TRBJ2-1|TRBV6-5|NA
TGTGCCAGCGGAAGAGGGGACAGGATCAATGAGCAGTTCTTC
CASGRGDRINEQFF
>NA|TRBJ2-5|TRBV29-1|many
TGCAGCGTTGAAGTGGTAGAAAAGCAAGAGACCCAGTACTTC
CSVEVVEKQETQYF
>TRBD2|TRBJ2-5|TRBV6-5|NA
TGTGCCAGCAGTACGACTAGCGAGCAAGAGACCCAGTACTTC
CASSTTSEQETQYF